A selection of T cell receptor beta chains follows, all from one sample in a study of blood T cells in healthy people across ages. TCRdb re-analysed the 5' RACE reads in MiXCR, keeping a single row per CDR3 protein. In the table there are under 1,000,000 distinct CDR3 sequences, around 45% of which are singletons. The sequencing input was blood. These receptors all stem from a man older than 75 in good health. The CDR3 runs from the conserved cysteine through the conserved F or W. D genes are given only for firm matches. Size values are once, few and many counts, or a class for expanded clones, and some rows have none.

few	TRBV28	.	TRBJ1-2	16	CASSISGRAGDYGYTF	TGTGCCAGCAGCATCTCAGGGAGGGCAGGGGACTATGGCTACACCTTC
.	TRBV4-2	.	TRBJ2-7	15	CASSPNGRLAGEQYF	TGTGCCAGCAGCCCCAACGGTCGGCTAGCCGGCGAGCAGTACTTC
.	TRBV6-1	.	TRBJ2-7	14	CASSATRNSYEQYF	TGTGCCAGCAGTGCGACTAGAAATTCCTACGAGCAGTACTTC
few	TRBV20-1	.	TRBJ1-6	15	CSAWNVYSYNSPLHF	TGCAGTGCTTGGAATGTTTACTCCTATAATTCACCCCTCCACTTT
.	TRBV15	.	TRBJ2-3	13	CATSRDRTDTRYF	TGTGCCACCAGCAGAGATCGGACAGATACGCGGTATTTT
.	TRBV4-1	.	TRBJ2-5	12	CASSQDMIRQYF	TGCGCCAGCAGCCAAGATATGATAAGGCAGTACTTC
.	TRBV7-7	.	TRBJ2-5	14	CASSLAGLYGTQYF	TGTGCCAGCAGCTTAGCAGGACTATATGGGACCCAGTACTTC
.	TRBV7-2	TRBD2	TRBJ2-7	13	CASSAGGAYEQYF	TGTGCCAGCAGTGCGGGGGGGGCCTACGAGCAGTACTTC
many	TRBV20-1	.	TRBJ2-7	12	CSVSQGSYEQYF	TGCAGTGTTTCCCAGGGTTCCTACGAGCAGTACTTC
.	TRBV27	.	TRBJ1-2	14	CASSLWGRDYGYTF	TGTGCCAGCAGTTTATGGGGGCGCGACTATGGCTACACCTTC
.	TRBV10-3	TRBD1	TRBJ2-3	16	CAISDPTGGVTDTQYF	TGTGCCATCAGTGACCCTACAGGGGGAGTGACAGATACGCAGTATTTT
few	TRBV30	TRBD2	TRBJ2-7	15	CAWRDGTSGLYEQYF	TGTGCCTGGAGGGATGGGACTAGCGGCCTCTACGAGCAGTACTTC
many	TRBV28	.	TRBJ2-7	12	CASAELGYEQYF	TGTGCCAGCGCAGAACTCGGGTACGAGCAGTACTTC
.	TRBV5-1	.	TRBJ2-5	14	CASSLALDSETQYF	TGCGCCAGCAGCTTGGCATTAGATTCGGAGACCCAGTACTTC
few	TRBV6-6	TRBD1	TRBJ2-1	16	CASSSQGQTKYNEQFF	TGTGCCAGCAGTTCTCAGGGACAGACTAAATACAATGAGCAGTTCTTC
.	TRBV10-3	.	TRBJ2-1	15	CAISESRRGYNEQFF	TGTGCCATCAGTGAGTCGCGTAGGGGATACAATGAGCAGTTCTTC
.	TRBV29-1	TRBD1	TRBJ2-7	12	CSAGTGSYEQYF	TGCAGCGCTGGGACAGGCTCCTACGAGCAGTACTTC
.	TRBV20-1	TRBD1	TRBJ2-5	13	CSASAGGGWTQYF	TGCAGTGCTAGTGCAGGGGGTGGTTGGACCCAGTACTTC
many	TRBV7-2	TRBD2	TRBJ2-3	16	CASSAGLAGNTDTQYF	TGTGCCAGCAGCGCGGGACTAGCGGGAAACACAGATACGCAGTATTTT
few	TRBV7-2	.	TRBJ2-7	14	CASSLAGEPYEQYF	TGTGCCAGCAGCTTAGCGGGAGAGCCATACGAGCAGTACTTC
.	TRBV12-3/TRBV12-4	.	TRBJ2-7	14	CASRTRTDSYEQYF	TGTGCCAGCAGGACCCGGACAGATTCCTACGAGCAGTACTTC
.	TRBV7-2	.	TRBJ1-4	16	CASKLFGGPPGEKLFF	TGTGCCAGCAAATTATTTGGAGGGCCGCCGGGAGAAAAACTGTTTTTT
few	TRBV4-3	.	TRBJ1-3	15	CASSQDGLSGNTIYF	TGCGCCAGCAGCCAGGATGGGCTCTCTGGAAACACCATATATTTT
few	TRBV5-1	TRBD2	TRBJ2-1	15	CASSIGLAGGWEQFF	TGCGCCAGCAGCATAGGACTAGCGGGAGGTTGGGAGCAGTTCTTC
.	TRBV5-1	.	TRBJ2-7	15	CASSSSKEGRYEQYF	TGCGCCAGCAGCTCTTCCAAGGAAGGGAGGTACGAGCAGTACTTC
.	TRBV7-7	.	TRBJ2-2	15	CASSPEVVNTGELFF	TGTGCTAGCAGCCCAGAGGTAGTGAACACCGGGGAGCTGTTTTTT
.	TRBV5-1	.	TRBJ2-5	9	CAWIGTQYF	TGCGCCTGGATTGGGACCCAGTACTTC
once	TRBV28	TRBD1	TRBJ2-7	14	CASSLFDRGGEQYF	TGTGCCAGCAGTTTATTCGACAGGGGAGGCGAGCAGTACTTC
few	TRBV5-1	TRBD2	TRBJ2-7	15	CASSLAGRETYEQYF	TGCGCCAGCAGCTTGGCCGGGCGGGAGACCTACGAGCAGTACTTC
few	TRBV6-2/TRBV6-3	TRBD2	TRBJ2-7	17	CASGESSGRAGPYEQYF	TGTGCCAGCGGGGAGAGTAGCGGGAGAGCTGGCCCCTACGAGCAGTACTTC
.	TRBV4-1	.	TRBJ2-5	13	CASSQSWEETRYF	TGCGCCAGCAGCCAATCTTGGGAGGAGACCCGGTACTTC
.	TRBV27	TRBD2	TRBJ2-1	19	CASSLSSASGVSSYNEQFF	TGTGCCAGCAGTTTATCATCCGCTAGCGGGGTTAGCTCCTACAATGAGCAGTTCTTC
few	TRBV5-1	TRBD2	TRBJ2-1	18	CASSLQTSGRGRQDEQFF	TGCGCCAGCAGCTTGCAGACTAGCGGGAGGGGCCGTCAGGATGAGCAGTTCTTC
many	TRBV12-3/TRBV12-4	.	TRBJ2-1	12	CASSNPGNEQFF	TGTGCCAGCAGCAACCCAGGGAATGAGCAGTTCTTC
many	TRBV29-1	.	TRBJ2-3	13	CSVDGTSTDTQYF	TGCAGCGTTGATGGGACTAGCACAGATACGCAGTATTTT
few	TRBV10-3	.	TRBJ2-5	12	CASRSEPETQYF	TGTGCCAGCAGGTCCGAACCGGAGACCCAGTACTTC
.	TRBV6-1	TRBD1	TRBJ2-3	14	CTSSDTGGEDTQYF	TGTACCAGCAGTGACACAGGGGGTGAGGATACGCAGTATTTT
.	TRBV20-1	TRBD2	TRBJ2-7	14	CSARTSGTSYEQYF	TGCAGTGCTAGGACTAGCGGGACCTCCTACGAGCAGTACTTC
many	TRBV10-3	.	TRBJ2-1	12	CAISGGEAEQFF	TGTGCCATCAGTGGGGGGGAGGCTGAGCAGTTCTTC
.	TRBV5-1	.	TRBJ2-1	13	CASSTDGNNEQFF	TGCGCCAGCAGCACGGACGGGAACAATGAGCAGTTCTTC
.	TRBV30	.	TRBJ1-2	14	CAWSVPRTNYGYTF	TGTGCCTGGAGTGTTCCCCGGACTAACTATGGCTACACCTTC
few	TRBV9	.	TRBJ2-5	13	CASSFRPGETQYF	TGTGCCAGCAGCTTCCGGCCTGGAGAGACCCAGTACTTC
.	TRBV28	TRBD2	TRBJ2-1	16	CASSSGTSGIGPPQFF	TGTGCCAGCAGTTCAGGGACTAGCGGGATAGGGCCCCCGCAGTTCTTC
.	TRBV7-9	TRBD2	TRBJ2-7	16	CASSRELAGIPYEQYF	TGTGCCAGCAGCCGAGAACTAGCGGGGATTCCCTACGAGCAGTACTTC
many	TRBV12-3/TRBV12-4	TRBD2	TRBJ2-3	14	CASSLGGGTDAQYF	TGTGCCAGCAGTTTGGGGGGGGGAACAGATGCGCAGTATTTT
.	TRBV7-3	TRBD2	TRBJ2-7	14	CASSPLAGGCEQYF	TGTGCCAGCAGCCCACTAGCGGGAGGTTGCGAGCAGTACTTC
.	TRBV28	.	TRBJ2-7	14	CASTRGGSHVEQYF	TGTGCCAGCACCCGTGGAGGCTCTCACGTCGAGCAGTACTTC
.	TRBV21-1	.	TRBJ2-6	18	CASSDRVGVGAGANVLTF	.
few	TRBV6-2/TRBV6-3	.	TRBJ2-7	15	CASSSPAAGDYEQYF	TGTGCCAGCAGTTCCCCGGCGGCGGGCGACTACGAGCAGTACTTC
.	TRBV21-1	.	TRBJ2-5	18	CASSKDVRAGGGRETQYF	TGTGCCAGCAGCAAAGATGTGAGAGCGGGAGGAGGGAGAGAGACCCAGTACTTC
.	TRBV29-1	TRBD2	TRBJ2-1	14	CSVALAGQNNEQFF	TGCAGCGTTGCTTTAGCGGGTCAAAACAATGAGCAGTTCTTC
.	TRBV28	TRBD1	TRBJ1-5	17	CASTSVRDRYSNQPQHF	TGTGCCAGCACTTCTGTCCGGGACAGATATAGCAATCAGCCCCAGCATTTT
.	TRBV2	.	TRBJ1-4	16	CASMLGRISTNEKLFF	TGTGCCAGCATGCTCGGCAGGATCTCAACTAATGAAAAACTGTTTTTT
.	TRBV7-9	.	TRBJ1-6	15	CASSLAGVYDSPPHF	TGTGCCAGCAGCTTAGCAGGAGTCTATGATTCACCCCCCCACTTT
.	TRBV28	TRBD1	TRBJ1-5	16	CASLSADRAINQPQHF	TGTGCCAGCCTATCAGCGGACAGGGCCATCAACCAGCCCCAGCATTTT
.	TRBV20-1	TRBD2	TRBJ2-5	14	CSARTSGRTKTQYF	TGCAGTGCAAGGACTAGCGGGAGAACGAAGACCCAGTACTTC
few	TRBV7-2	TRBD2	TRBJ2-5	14	CASSGGLVQETQYF	TGTGCCAGCAGCGGGGGACTAGTCCAAGAGACCCAGTACTTC
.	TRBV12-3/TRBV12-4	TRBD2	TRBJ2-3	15	CASTPLLTGGDTQYF	TGTGCCAGCACCCCCCTCTTGACGGGAGGGGATACGCAGTATTTT
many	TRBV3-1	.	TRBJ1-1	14	CASSPTRYNTEAFF	TGTGCCAGCAGCCCAACGCGTTATAACACTGAAGCTTTCTTT